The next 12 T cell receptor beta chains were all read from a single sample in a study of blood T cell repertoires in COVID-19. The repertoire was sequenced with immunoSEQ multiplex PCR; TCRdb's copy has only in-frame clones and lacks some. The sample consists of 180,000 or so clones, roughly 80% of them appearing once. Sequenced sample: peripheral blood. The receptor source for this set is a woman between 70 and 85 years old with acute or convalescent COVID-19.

CDR3 loop: CASSVRGDRGLTEAFF. The CDR3 coding sequence is TGTGCCAGCAGCGTCCGGGGGGACAGGGGGCTGACTGAAGCTTTCTTT. This chain connects TRBV21-1 to TRBJ1-1; the tabulated D call, TRBD1, remains unverified against the DNA. TRBV21-1 is an annotated pseudogene. The CDR3 runs to 16 residues.

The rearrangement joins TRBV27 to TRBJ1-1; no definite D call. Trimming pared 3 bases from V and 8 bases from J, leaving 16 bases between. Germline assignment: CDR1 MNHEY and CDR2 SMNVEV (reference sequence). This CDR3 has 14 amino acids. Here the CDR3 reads CASSFAGSTTEAFF. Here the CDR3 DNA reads TGTGCCAGCAGTTTCGCTGGCTCAACAACGGAAGCTTTCTTT.

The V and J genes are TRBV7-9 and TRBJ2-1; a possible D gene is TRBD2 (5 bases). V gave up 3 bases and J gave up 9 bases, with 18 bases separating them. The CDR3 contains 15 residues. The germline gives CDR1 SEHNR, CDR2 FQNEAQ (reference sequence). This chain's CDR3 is CASSFLASPGSEQFF. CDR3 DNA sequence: TGTGCCAGCAGCTTTCTAGCATCGCCTGGGAGTGAGCAGTTCTTC.

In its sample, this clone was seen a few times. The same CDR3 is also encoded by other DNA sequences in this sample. The chain's CDR3 is CASTGTGGMNTEAFF. CDR3 nucleotides: TGTGCCAGCACTGGGACAGGGGGAATGAACACTGAAGCTTTCTTT. The V gene is TRBV7-9, the J gene TRBJ1-1; TRBD1 matches 11 bases. Germline V gene lookup returns CDR1 SEHNR and CDR2 FQNEAQ (reference sequence). CDR3 length: 15 residues. J gave up 0 bases and V 7 bases, and 4 bases lay outside the gene matches.

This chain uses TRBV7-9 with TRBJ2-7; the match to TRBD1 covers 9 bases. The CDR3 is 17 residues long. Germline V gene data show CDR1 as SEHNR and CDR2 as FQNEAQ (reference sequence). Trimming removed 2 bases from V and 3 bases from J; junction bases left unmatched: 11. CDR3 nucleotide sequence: TGTGCCAGCAGCTTATACGGGACAGGGAGAAGAAACTACGAGCAGTACTTC. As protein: CASSLYGTGRRNYEQYF.

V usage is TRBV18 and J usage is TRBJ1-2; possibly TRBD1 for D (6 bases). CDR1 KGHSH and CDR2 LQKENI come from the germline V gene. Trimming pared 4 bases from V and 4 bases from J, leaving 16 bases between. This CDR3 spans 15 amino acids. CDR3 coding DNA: TGTGCCAGCTCACTTAACTCCGGGACAACCTATGGCTACACCTTC. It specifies CASSLNSGTTYGYTF.

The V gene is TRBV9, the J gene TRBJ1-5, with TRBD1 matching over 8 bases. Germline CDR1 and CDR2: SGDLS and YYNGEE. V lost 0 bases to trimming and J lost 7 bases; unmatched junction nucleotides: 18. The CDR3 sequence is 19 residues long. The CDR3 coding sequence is TGTGCCAGCAGCGTAGATCCGGGCACGACAGGGGCGAGGTGGCAGCCCCAGCATTTT. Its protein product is CASSVDPGTTGARWQPQHF.

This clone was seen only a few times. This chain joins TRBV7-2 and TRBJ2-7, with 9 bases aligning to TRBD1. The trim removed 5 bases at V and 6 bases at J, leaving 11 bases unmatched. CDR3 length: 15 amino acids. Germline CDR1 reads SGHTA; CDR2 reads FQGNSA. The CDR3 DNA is TGTGCCAGCAGCCCCCAAGTGGGGACAGGGTTCGAGCAGTACTTC. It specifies CASSPQVGTGFEQYF.

The CDR3 DNA reads as TGTGCCAGCAGGTACGGAGTCGCGGGTAATCAGCCCCAGCATTTT. Its translation: CASRYGVAGNQPQHF. The chain has TRBV6-2 or TRBV6-3 and TRBJ1-5; unclear D gene. The length of the CDR3 is 15 residues. Trimming took off 6 bases at V and 4 bases at J, with 16 bases between the two ends. Germline assignment: CDR1 MNHEY and CDR2 SVGEGT.

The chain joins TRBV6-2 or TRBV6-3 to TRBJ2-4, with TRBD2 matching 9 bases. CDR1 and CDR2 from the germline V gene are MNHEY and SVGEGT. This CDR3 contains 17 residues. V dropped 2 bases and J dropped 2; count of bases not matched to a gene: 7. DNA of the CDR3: TGTGCCAGCAGTTACGAAGTAGCGGGGGAGTCCAAAAACATTCAGTACTTC. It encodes CASSYEVAGESKNIQYF.

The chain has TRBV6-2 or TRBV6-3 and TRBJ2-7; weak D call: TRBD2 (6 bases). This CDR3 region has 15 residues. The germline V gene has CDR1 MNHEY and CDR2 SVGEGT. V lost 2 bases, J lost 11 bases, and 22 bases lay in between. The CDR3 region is CASSYTGTRNRAKYF. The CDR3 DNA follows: TGTGCCAGCAGTTACACCGGGACTCGAAACCGGGCAAAGTACTTC.

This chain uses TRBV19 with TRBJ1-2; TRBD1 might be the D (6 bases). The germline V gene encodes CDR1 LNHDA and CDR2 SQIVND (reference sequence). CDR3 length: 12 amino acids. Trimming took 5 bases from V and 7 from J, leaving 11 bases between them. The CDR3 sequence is CASSARGRGYTF. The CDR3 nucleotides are TGTGCCAGTAGTGCCAGGGGACGTGGCTACACCTTC.